This T cell receptor (beta chain) stems from a study of shared clonotypes between healthy human individuals. Naive CD8 cells lacked CD45RO and underwent positive selection for CCR7, leaving out terminally differentiated effector memory CD45RA+ cells. Looked up from germline, CDR1 is SGHTA and CDR2 is FQGTGA. Trimming removed 2 bases at V and 8 bases at J, with 10 bases between. CDR3 size: 13 residues. On this clone: As yet, its antigen is unknown.

Findings and caveats of the study: Investigators expected sequencing depth to affect clonotype sharing among donors. Richness estimates generally favored naive over memory subsets.

In the study's own analysis: Junction-only immunoSEQ sequences carried no quality scores, so filtering differed. Using immunoSEQ multiplex PCR, the repertoire was profiled, and TCRdb retains in-frame clones only, with some absent. V, J and clone size were drawn from that table, and D and trimming were deduced from the DNA. The sample comprises about 680,000 clones, about 92% of which are singletons, and 24% rests with the top ten. The receptor was derived from a man aged 25 to 40 in good health. Sequencing used naive CD8+ T cells sorted from blood. The chain employs TRBV7-3 and TRBJ2-1; D unresolved. The CDR3 sequence is CASSLVGYDEQFF. The CDR3, as DNA: TGTGCCAGCAGCTTAGTAGGGTACGATGAGCAGTTCTTC. The variable domain in full, with the rest retrieved from reference TRBV7-3 and TRBJ2-1, is GAGVSQTPSNKVTEKGKYVELRCDPISGHTALYWYRQSLGQGPEFLIYFQGTGAADDSGLPNDRFFAVRPEGSVSTLKIQRTERGDSAVYLCASSLVGYDEQFFGPGTRLTVL.